Sequencing of this T cell receptor beta chain was carried out in a study of vaccination effects on CD4 cells after COVID-19. The method was immunoSEQ multiplex PCR; TCRdb's version includes in-frame clones alone and lacks a portion of them. The data contain roughly 45,000 clones, roughly 70% of them seen just once; the ten biggest clones take up roughly 30%. About this clone: Antigen specificity is unknown.

Whole-study results and caveats: Among infection- and vaccine-induced clones, marked clonal contraction occurred late after vaccination.

The germline gives CDR1 SGHTA, CDR2 FQGNSA. The CDR3 has 15 amino acids. V lost 3 bases, J lost 4 bases, and 13 bases lay in between. Antigen-specific CD4+ T cell clonotypes were called by their expansion after viral peptide-pool culture in ViraFEST. The culture ran for around 10 days before CD4+ T cells were isolated. Between March and December 2020, the person had a SARS-CoV-2 infection that PCR confirmed. Days 3 and 7 saw half the medium replaced with IL-2 medium. The sequenced sample was CD4+ T cells from PBMCs cultured with a peptide pool, obtained before COVID-19 vaccination. The chain employs TRBV7-2 and TRBJ2-1; D is perhaps TRBD2 (6 bases). The sequence came from a human donor who had a prior SARS-CoV-2 infection. CDR3 sequence reads: CASSLWASDYNEQFF. CDR3 nucleotides: TGTGCCAGCAGCTTGTGGGCTAGCGATTACAATGAGCAGTTCTTC.